The 21 T cell receptor beta chains given below trace back to one sample, sequenced in a study of blood T cell repertoires in COVID-19 (dated by TCRdb to about 2020). The library relied on the immunoSEQ multiplex PCR assay. Held by TCRdb, this immuneACCESS table contains in-frame sequences only and omits some clones. Under half of the omission traces to an unresolved V gene where checked; the cause of the rest is unknown. The sample table shows over 200,000 clones, and 75% to 90% are seen once. The ten largest account for around 3.8% of the sample. Sequencing used PBMCs or T cells enriched from blood (not recorded which). The receptor source for this set is a woman younger than 45 who had been exposed to COVID-19.

The chain is built from TRBV5-1 and TRBJ1-6; TRBD1 aligns across 7 bases. The CDR3 length is 15 residues. With V trimmed by 0 bases and J by 7 bases, 4 bases remained unmatched. Germline V CDR1 and CDR2: SGHRS, YFSETQ. The DNA for the CDR3 is TGCGCCAGCAGCTTGGGGACAGGCTCCAATTCACCCCTCCACTTT. Translating gives CASSLGTGSNSPLHF.

CDR3 region: CASSLGDRGYEQYF. CDR3 DNA sequence: TGCGCCAGCAGCTTGGGAGACAGGGGCTACGAGCAGTACTTC. The rearrangement links TRBV5-1 to TRBJ2-7; TRBD1 matches at 8 bases. Germline CDR1 SGHRS, CDR2 YFSETQ. The length of the CDR3 is 14 residues. The trim removed 0 bases at V and 3 bases at J, leaving 2 bases unmatched.

This chain joins TRBV6-6 and TRBJ1-4; no firm D call. Trimming pared 1 base from V and 8 bases from J, leaving 11 bases between. This CDR3 contains 14 residues. The germline V gene has CDR1 MNHNY and CDR2 SVGAGI (reference sequence). The CDR3 DNA is TGTGCCAGCAGTTACTGGGAGCGGCAAGAAAAACTGTTTTTT. It is translated as CASSYWERQEKLFF.

The gene calls are TRBV5-4 and TRBJ2-3, with D possibly matching TRBD1 (6 bases). Per germline, CDR1 SGHNT and CDR2 YYREEE (reference sequence). Trimming removed 0 bases from V and 1 base from J, with 9 bases in between. The CDR3 contains 15 residues. As DNA, the CDR3 is TGTGCCAGCAGCTTGGACCAGGGGCGCACAGATACGCAGTATTTT. Translation: CASSLDQGRTDTQYF.

This chain connects TRBV19 to TRBJ1-1; 9 bases are shared with TRBD1. Germline V gene data show CDR1 as LNHDA and CDR2 as SQIVND (reference sequence). The CDR3 contains 13 residues. With V trimmed by 4 bases and J by 4 bases, 1 base remained unmatched. DNA for the CDR3: TGTGCCAGTAGTAAGGACAGGGGCACTGAAGCTTTCTTT. Its translation: CASSKDRGTEAFF.

This sequence joins TRBV7-6 and TRBJ1-1; TRBD1 matches 10 bases. CDR1 is SGHVS, CDR2 FNYEAQ, per germline. J lost 0 bases, V lost 5 bases, and 9 bases had no gene match. The CDR3 loop spans 17 amino acids. The chain's CDR3 is CASSPGGQGFMNTEAFF. The CDR3 bases are TGTGCCAGCAGCCCCGGGGGACAGGGGTTTATGAACACTGAAGCTTTCTTT.

This clone was counted once. The J gene is TRBJ2-3, the V gene TRBV30; a possible D gene is TRBD1 (6 bases). Trimming cost V 2 bases and J 1 base, with 19 bases left between them. This CDR3 comprises 17 residues. In germline, CDR1 is GTSNPN, CDR2 SVGIG (reference sequence). CDR3 amino acids: CAWSRGSARLGTDTQYF. The CDR3 nucleotides read TGTGCCTGGAGTAGGGGGTCGGCACGACTGGGCACAGATACGCAGTATTTT.

The gene calls are TRBV5-4 and TRBJ1-1, with D hard to call. The V and J ends lost 7 bases and 1 base respectively, with 11 bases between them. CDR3 size: 13 residues. Germline CDR1 reads SGHNT; CDR2 reads YYREEE (reference sequence). Here the CDR3 DNA reads TGTGCCAGCGGGCAGGAGGAGAACACTGAAGCTTTCTTT. Translation gives CASGQEENTEAFF.

As DNA, the CDR3 is TGTGCCAGCAGCCAAGATGGGTGGAGGAGCAATGAGCAGTTCTTC. Its protein product is CASSQDGWRSNEQFF. The chain carries TRBV14 and TRBJ2-1; perhaps TRBD2 as D (5 bases). The germline V and J ends were trimmed by 0 bases and 6 bases, with 12 bases remaining between them. This CDR3 is built from 15 residues. Germline CDR1 reads SGHDN; CDR2 reads FVKESK.

The chain employs TRBV4-2 and TRBJ1-4, with a weak D call TRBD1 (5 bases). Germline CDR1 LGHNA, CDR2 YNFKEQ. V dropped 5 bases and J dropped 10 bases, with 14 bases sitting between them. CDR3 size: 13 residues. In DNA form, the CDR3 reads TGTGCCAGCAGCAACGTTGCGGGGGGAAAACTGTTTTTT. Translated: CASSNVAGGKLFF.

The rearrangement joins TRBV5-1 to TRBJ2-5, with a weak D call TRBD2 (5 bases). Germline assignment: CDR1 SGHRS and CDR2 YFSETQ. There are 12 residues in the CDR3. V gave up 5 bases and J gave up 5 bases, with 10 bases separating them. This CDR3 reads CASSRGQETQYF. The DNA for the CDR3 is TGCGCCAGCAGTCGGGGTCAGGAGACCCAGTACTTC.

The rearrangement joins TRBV27 to TRBJ2-1, with a weak D call TRBD1 (6 bases). There are 12 residues in the CDR3. Trimming removed 6 bases at V and 9 bases at J, with 12 bases between. The germline V gene has CDR1 MNHEY and CDR2 SMNVEV (reference sequence). In DNA, the CDR3 is TGTGCCAGCAGAACCTTGGGGGCTGAGCAGTTCTTC. Translated: CASRTLGAEQFF.

The chain uses TRBV18 and TRBJ1-1; tentatively, D is TRBD1 (5 bases). Germline V gene data show CDR1 as KGHSH and CDR2 as LQKENI. V dropped 3 bases and J dropped 1 base, with 12 bases sitting between them. The CDR3 has 15 residues. CDR3 DNA: TGTGCCAGCTCACCGAGACAGATGGAGAACACTGAAGCTTTCTTT. This codes for CASSPRQMENTEAFF.

This chain joins TRBV30 and TRBJ2-1, with TRBD2 matching over 12 bases. This CDR3 spans 15 amino acids. Germline lookup yields CDR1 GTSNPN and CDR2 SVGIG (reference sequence). The trim removed 4 bases at V and 4 bases at J, leaving 5 bases unmatched. The CDR3 spells CAWIAGLAGYNEQFF. The CDR3 nucleotides are TGTGCCTGGATAGCTGGACTAGCGGGGTACAATGAGCAGTTCTTC. The full variable domain, in which reference TRBV30 and TRBJ2-1 provide the parts outside the CDR3, is SQTIHQWPATLVQPVGSPLSLECTVEGTSNPNLYWYRQAAGRGLQLLFYSVGIGQISSEVPQNLSASRPQDRQFILSSKKLLLSDSGFYLCAWIAGLAGYNEQFFGPGTRLTVL.

The count of this clone is one. The CDR3 reads CASSQRETNQPQHF. CDR3 in DNA: TGCGCCAGCAGCCAACGGGAAACGAATCAGCCCCAGCATTTT. This chain joins TRBV4-1 and TRBJ1-5, with D uncertain. Trimming removed 2 bases at V and 4 bases at J, with 9 bases between. The CDR3 spans 14 residues. The germline gives CDR1 MGHRA, CDR2 YSYEKL.

The chain has TRBV5-5 and TRBJ1-3; D is ambiguous. Germline CDR1 SGHKS, CDR2 YYEKEE (reference sequence). This CDR3 region has 14 residues. V was cut by 4 bases and J by 0 bases, with 8 bases left in between. CDR3 sequence: CASSDDISGNTIYF. The DNA of the CDR3 is TGTGCCAGCAGCGACGACATCTCTGGAAACACCATATATTTT.

The gene calls are TRBV27 and TRBJ1-3; D is perhaps TRBD1 (6 bases). Germline CDR1 reads MNHEY; CDR2 reads SMNVEV (reference sequence). Deletions cut 8 bases from V and 4 bases from J, with 12 bases between. This CDR3 has 13 amino acids. CDR3 nucleotide sequence: TGTGCCAGCCGTCAGGGGTTCGGAAACACCATATATTTT. Amino acids: CASRQGFGNTIYF.

The rearrangement links TRBV5-1 to TRBJ2-7; TRBD2 might be the D (6 bases). The V end lost 4 bases, the J end lost 1 base, and 15 bases lay between the germline ends. Germline lookup yields CDR1 SGHRS and CDR2 YFSETQ. CDR3 size: 15 residues. CDR3 nucleotide sequence: TGCGCCAGCAGCAGGGAGGCAAAGCTTTCCTACGAGCAGTACTTC. Translating it yields CASSREAKLSYEQYF.

This clone was observed a few times. The V and J genes are TRBV7-7 and TRBJ1-5, with D perhaps matching TRBD1 (6 bases). The CDR3 runs to 19 residues. V lost 0 bases to trimming and J lost 0 bases, with 18 bases between them. The germline V gene encodes CDR1 SSHAT and CDR2 FNYEAQ (reference sequence). The CDR3 region is CASSLARQGPPYSNQPQHF. CDR3 in DNA: TGTGCCAGCAGCTTAGCGCGTCAGGGGCCGCCCTATAGCAATCAGCCCCAGCATTTT.

The chain links TRBV5-1 to TRBJ2-2, with 8 bases fitting TRBD2. Trimming removed 0 bases from V and 6 bases from J; junction bases left unmatched: 7. Looked up from germline, CDR1 is SGHRS and CDR2 is YFSETQ. This CDR3 has 16 residues. CDR3: CASSLAGAGVAGELFF. The CDR3 nucleotides read TGCGCCAGCAGCTTGGCCGGAGCGGGAGTGGCCGGGGAGCTGTTTTTT.

This chain links TRBV5-4 with TRBJ2-1; TRBD1 is a possible D gene (5 bases). The V end was cut by 1 base, the J end by 3 bases, with 11 bases between. This CDR3 region has 15 residues. The germline V gene has CDR1 SGHNT and CDR2 YYREEE (reference sequence). The CDR3 sequence is CASSLWGRHYNEQFF. In DNA form, the CDR3 reads TGTGCCAGCAGCTTGTGGGGCCGCCACTACAATGAGCAGTTCTTC.